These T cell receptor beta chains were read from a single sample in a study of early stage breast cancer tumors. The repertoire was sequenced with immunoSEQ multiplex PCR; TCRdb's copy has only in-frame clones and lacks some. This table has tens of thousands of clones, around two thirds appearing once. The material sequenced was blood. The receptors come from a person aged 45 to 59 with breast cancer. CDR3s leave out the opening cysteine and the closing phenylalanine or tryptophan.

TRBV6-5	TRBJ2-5	ASSGLAVQETQY
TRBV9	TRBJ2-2	ASSLRLDTGELF
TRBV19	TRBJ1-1	ASSIGALNTEAF
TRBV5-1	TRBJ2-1	ASSLALAGGNEQF
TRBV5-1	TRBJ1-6	ASSSGEYNSPLH
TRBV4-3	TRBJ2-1	ASSQELFGYNEQF
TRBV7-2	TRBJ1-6	ASSTQGRENSPLH
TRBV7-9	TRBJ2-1	ASSPRFGGRNYNEQF
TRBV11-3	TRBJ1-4	ASRPGDATNEKLF
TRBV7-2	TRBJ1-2	ASSNTGLAGGYT
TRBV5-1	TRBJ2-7	ASSLDEGLTYEQY
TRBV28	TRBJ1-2	ASSLAQDGYT
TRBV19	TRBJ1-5	ASSIVSTGSQPQH
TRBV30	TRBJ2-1	AWSRTNEQF
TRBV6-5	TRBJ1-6	ASSYRGGSRFSPLH
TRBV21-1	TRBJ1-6	ASSKIARGLGNSPLH
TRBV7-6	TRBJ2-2	ASSPGQGGELF
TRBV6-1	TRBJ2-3	ASSEQGGTYTDTQY
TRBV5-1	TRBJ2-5	ASSFSGQGRETQY
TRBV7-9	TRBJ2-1	ASSLDRGDEQF